This note documents a single T cell receptor (beta chain) sequence. These data belong to a study of blood T cell repertoires in COVID-19. Study summary: Specimens from acute and convalescent COVID-19 originated in the United States, Italy and Spain.

The CDR3 extends over 15 amino acids. V was cut by 2 bases and J by 4 bases, with 14 bases left in between. CDR1 is MNHNS and CDR2 is SASEGT in the germline V gene. As handled by the study authors: Amplification of reference gene primers was used by the study to estimate nucleated cell counts. Measured with immunoSEQ multiplex PCR; TCRdb has only the in-frame clones, and not every one. From that table come the V and J calls and clone size; the DNA was used to work out D and trimming. The sample has hundreds of thousands of clones; roughly 80% are singletons. This rearrangement joins TRBV6-1 to TRBJ1-2; unclear D gene. The TCR comes from a man aged 40-55 years who had been exposed to COVID-19. The material sequenced was PBMCs or T cells enriched from blood (not recorded which). The DNA of the CDR3 is TGTGCCAGCAGTGAAAGCGGTGGTTCGGCCTATGGCTACACCTTC. Residues: CASSESGGSAYGYTF.